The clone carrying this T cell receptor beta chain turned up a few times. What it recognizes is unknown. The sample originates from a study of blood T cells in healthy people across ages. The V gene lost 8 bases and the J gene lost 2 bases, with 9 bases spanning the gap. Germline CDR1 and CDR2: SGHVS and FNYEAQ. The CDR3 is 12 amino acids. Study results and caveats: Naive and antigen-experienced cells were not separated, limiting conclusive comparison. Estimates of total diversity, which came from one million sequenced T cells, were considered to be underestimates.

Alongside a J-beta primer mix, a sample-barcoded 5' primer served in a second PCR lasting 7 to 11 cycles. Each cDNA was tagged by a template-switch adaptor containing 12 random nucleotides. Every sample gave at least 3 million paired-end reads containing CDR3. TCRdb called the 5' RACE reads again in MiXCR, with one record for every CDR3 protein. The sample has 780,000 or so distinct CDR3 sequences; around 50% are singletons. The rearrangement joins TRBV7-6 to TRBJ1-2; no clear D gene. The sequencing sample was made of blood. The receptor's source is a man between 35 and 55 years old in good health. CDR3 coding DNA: TGTGCCAGCCGGTCAGCAAACTATGGCTACACCTTC. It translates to CASRSANYGYTF.